This T cell receptor (beta chain) derives from a study of OX40 agonist ivuxolimab in advanced cancers. Study context: Patients took ivuxolimab, an agonistic anti-OX40 (CD134) antibody. Whole-study findings and limits: With doses of 0.1 to 3.0 mg/kg, CD4+ and CD8+ blood T cells had undergone clonal expansion by week 6. Low normalized T-cell clonal expansion was additionally recorded for some nonresponders.

The germline V gene encodes CDR1 LGHNA and CDR2 YNFKEQ. This CDR3 is built from 16 residues. Unmatched junction bases numbered 3, after V lost 0 bases and J lost 4 bases. This clone showed up just once. What it binds is not known. The protocol was immunoSEQ multiplex PCR, while the TCRdb copy is restricted to in-frame clones and leaves out a portion. The table includes almost 70,000 clones, around 90% detected once. The starting material was CD4+ or CD8+ T cells sorted from blood, obtained in a trial of the OX40 agonist ivuxolimab. This clonotype was obtained from an adult with an advanced solid tumor such as melanoma, head and neck, liver or kidney cancer. The chain recombines TRBV4-2 with TRBJ2-3; 11 bases align to TRBD2. DNA for the CDR3: TGTGCCAGCAGCCAAGACCTAGCGGGAGGTTCAGATACGCAGTATTTT. The encoded protein is CASSQDLAGGSDTQYF.